A single sample is the source of the 22 T cell receptor beta chains below, sequenced in a study of T-cell reconstitution after alpha-beta-depleted transplantation in children. Unique molecular identifiers were built into the TCRbeta library. TCRdb analysed the PCR reads with MiXCR anew, one entry per CDR3 protein. The sample shows 700,000 to 950,000 distinct CDR3 sequences, roughly 15% of them seen only once. Specimen: PBMCs, mostly from graft donor cells, collected 360 days after TCRalphabeta/CD19-depleted stem cell transplant. The receptor set was obtained from a male patient between 5 and 17 years old who had a stem cell transplant for acute lymphoblastic leukemia, so the T cells may come from the graft donor.

This clonotype was found many times. This chain joins TRBV10-1 and TRBJ2-3; D unclear. Looked up from germline, CDR1 is WNHNN and CDR2 is SYGVQD (reference sequence). Trimming cost V 5 bases and J 6 bases, with 15 bases left between them. There are 14 residues in the CDR3. CDR3 region: CASSRLDLLDTQYF. CDR3 sequence (DNA): TGCGCCAGCAGTCGGCTAGACCTCCTGGATACGCAGTATTTT.

This clonotype was recorded a few times. This chain connects TRBV2 to TRBJ2-2; D is perhaps TRBD2 (6 bases). From germline, CDR1 is SNHLY and CDR2 FYNNEI. The length of the CDR3 is 19 residues. V gave up 5 bases and J gave up 3 bases, with 25 bases separating them. The CDR3 loop is CASSTAHLRRGGDTGELFF. CDR3 DNA sequence: TGTGCCAGCAGTACCGCACACCTAAGGAGGGGTGGGGACACCGGGGAGCTGTTTTTT.

The chain couples TRBV5-5 to TRBJ2-1, with D uncertain. V lost 1 base and J 0 bases, leaving 14 bases between the germline ends. This CDR3 is 17 amino acids long. The germline gives CDR1 SGHKS, CDR2 YYEKEE (reference sequence). This CDR3 reads CASSLYRSASSYNEQFF. The CDR3 bases are TGTGCCAGCAGCTTGTACCGGTCAGCCAGCTCCTACAATGAGCAGTTCTTC.

This clonotype was detected once. The V and J genes are TRBV10-1 and TRBJ2-7, with 7 bases fitting TRBD1. This CDR3 spans 15 amino acids. Trimming removed 0 bases from V and 2 bases from J; junction bases left unmatched: 4. Germline V gene lookup returns CDR1 WNHNN and CDR2 SYGVQD (reference sequence). CDR3 sequence reads: CASSESGTETYEQYF. The CDR3 DNA reads TGCGCCAGCAGTGAGTCGGGGACAGAGACCTACGAGCAGTACTTC.

The chain joins TRBV6-2 or TRBV6-3 to TRBJ2-4; no reliable D call. V lost 0 bases to trimming and J lost 1 base, with 1 base between them. Germline V gene data show CDR1 as MNHEY and CDR2 as SVGEGT. This CDR3 contains 13 residues. The CDR3 protein is CASSYSAKNIQYF. DNA for the CDR3: TGTGCCAGCAGTTACTCGGCCAAAAACATTCAGTACTTC.

This clonotype was recorded a few times. The chain joins TRBV7-2 to TRBJ2-5; TRBD1 matches 8 bases. This CDR3 has 14 residues. CDR1 and CDR2 from the germline V gene are SGHTA and FQGNSA. V lost 5 bases and J lost 0; bases outside the gene matches: 2. CDR3 nucleotides: TGTGCCAGCAGCCCGGACAGGGACCAAGAGACCCAGTACTTC. Translating it yields CASSPDRDQETQYF.

The chain carries TRBV27 and TRBJ1-1; maybe TRBD1 (5 bases). V was trimmed by 4 bases and J by 4 bases, leaving 13 bases between them. The CDR3 sequence is 14 residues long. Germline-derived CDR1 and CDR2 are MNHEY and SMNVEV (reference sequence). The DNA for the CDR3 is TGTGCCAGCAGTTACCTTGATAGGGGCACTGAAGCTTTCTTT. Protein: CASSYLDRGTEAFF.

The chain joins TRBV5-1 to TRBJ2-7; 7 bases agree with TRBD1. Germline lookup yields CDR1 SGHRS and CDR2 YFSETQ. The CDR3 is 17 amino acids. Germline trimming cut 2 bases from V and 0 bases from J; bases unmatched to any gene: 11. The CDR3 reads CASSFPNDRVSSYEQYF. The DNA of the CDR3 is TGCGCCAGCAGCTTTCCCAATGACAGGGTGAGCTCCTACGAGCAGTACTTC.

This clonotype was found a few times. This sequence joins TRBV10-1 and TRBJ2-1; D remains ambiguous. V lost 3 bases and J lost 12, with 15 bases in between. This CDR3 comprises 13 residues. CDR1 is WNHNN, CDR2 SYGVQD, per germline (reference sequence). CDR3 loop: CASSEGLLSRQFF. The DNA of the CDR3 is TGCGCCAGCAGTGAAGGCCTACTAAGTCGGCAGTTCTTC.

This clonotype was detected only once. The genes are TRBV7-7 and TRBJ2-2, with 9 bases fitting TRBD1. Germline lookup yields CDR1 SSHAT and CDR2 FNYEAQ (reference sequence). V was pared by 5 bases and J by 5 bases, with 6 bases of the junction left unmatched. The CDR3 has 15 residues. CDR3 residues: CASSVRDRDTGELFF. The CDR3 DNA follows: TGTGCCAGCAGCGTCCGGGACAGGGATACCGGGGAGCTGTTTTTT. The variable domain in full, completed from reference TRBV7-7 and TRBJ2-2, reads GAGVSQSPRYKVTKRGQDVTLRCDPISSHATLYWYQQALGQGPEFLTYFNYEAQPDKSGLPSDRFSAERPEGSISTLTIQRTEQRDSAMYRCASSVRDRDTGELFFGEGSRLTVL.

This sequence joins TRBV12-3 or TRBV12-4 and TRBJ2-3, with TRBD2 matching 13 bases. The CDR3 consists of 20 residues. With 3 bases clipped from V and 4 bases from J, the junction kept 16 bases outside the gene matches. This CDR3 is CASSFPWTSGRLQVADTQYF. CDR3 in DNA: TGTGCCAGCAGTTTTCCCTGGACTAGCGGGAGACTCCAGGTCGCAGATACGCAGTATTTT.

In its sample, this clonotype was seen many times. The gene calls are TRBV10-3 and TRBJ2-7, with D tentatively TRBD2 (5 bases). Per germline, CDR1 ENHRY and CDR2 SYGVKD. This CDR3 contains 14 residues. Trimming shortened V by 8 bases and J by 5 bases, and 19 bases separated the two germline ends. The DNA of the CDR3 is TGTGCCATCCACGGAGGCGGTAGTGCGAACGAGCAGTACTTC. It specifies CAIHGGGSANEQYF.

This clonotype showed up just a few times. This chain uses TRBV6-1 with TRBJ1-1, with TRBD1 matching 9 bases. Germline V gene sequence: CDR1 MNHNS, CDR2 SASEGT. The CDR3 has 14 amino acids. With 6 bases clipped from V and 4 bases from J, the junction kept 6 bases outside the gene matches. CDR3 protein: CASSPGQGTTEAFF. The CDR3 DNA follows: TGTGCCAGCAGCCCCGGACAGGGGACCACTGAAGCTTTCTTT.

This clonotype was counted between two and nine times. The chain has TRBV20-1 and TRBJ1-2; TRBD1 might be the D (6 bases). Germline assignment: CDR1 DFQATT and CDR2 SNEGSKA (reference sequence). The CDR3 sequence is 14 residues long. V was clipped by 6 bases and J by 8 bases, with 22 bases between them. Here the CDR3 reads CSARRGGEQGGYTF. The DNA of the CDR3 is TGCAGTGCCAGGAGGGGGGGCGAGCAGGGGGGCTACACCTTC.

The V and J genes are TRBV12-3 or TRBV12-4 and TRBJ1-2; D remains unclear. This CDR3 region has 14 residues. V lost 4 bases to trimming and J lost 0 bases, with 9 bases between them. CDR3 protein: CASSSGSANYGYTF. As DNA, the CDR3 is TGTGCCAGCAGTTCGGGCAGTGCTAACTATGGCTACACCTTC.

CDR3 amino acids: CASSEQGRNTGELFF. The CDR3 DNA is TGTGCCAGCAGTGAACAGGGCCGGAACACCGGGGAGCTGTTTTTT. The rearrangement links TRBV2 to TRBJ2-2; the D gene is possibly TRBD1 (5 bases). This CDR3 is 15 amino acids long. Germline CDR1 is SNHLY and CDR2 is FYNNEI. V dropped 2 bases and J dropped 1 base, with 8 bases sitting between them.

This clonotype was detected ten times or more. This rearrangement joins TRBV9 to TRBJ2-2; D could derive from TRBD1 or TRBD2 (7 bases each). V gave up 0 bases and J gave up 7 bases, with 22 bases separating them. Germline V gives CDR1 SGDLS, CDR2 YYNGEE. This CDR3 has 18 residues. The DNA of the CDR3 is TGTGCCAGCAGCGTAGATGTACGGGGGAGGGGGCGCATCGGGGAGCTGTTTTTT. It encodes CASSVDVRGRGRIGELFF.

The chain recombines TRBV12-3 or TRBV12-4 with TRBJ2-1; a possible D gene is TRBD2 (6 bases). The CDR3 has 16 residues. Between the trimmed V and J ends, which lost 6 bases and 4 bases, there was a span of 19 bases. The CDR3 DNA follows: TGTGCCAGCAGCACCCGGAGGGCGCTGGGATACAATGAGCAGTTCTTC. Amino acids: CASSTRRALGYNEQFF.

The chain couples TRBV2 to TRBJ1-1; D is undetermined. The CDR3 is made up of 13 amino acids. The germline V gene encodes CDR1 SNHLY and CDR2 FYNNEI. V was trimmed by 8 bases and J by 5 bases, leaving 15 bases between them. CDR3 sequence: CASPPRAGTEAFF. CDR3 DNA: TGTGCCAGCCCCCCCCGGGCGGGAACTGAAGCTTTCTTT. The entire variable domain, with the rest obtained from reference TRBV2 and TRBJ1-1, is as follows: EPEVTQTPSHQVTQMGQEVILRCVPISNHLYFYWYRQILGQKVEFLVSFYNNEISEKSEIFDDQFSVERPDGSNFTLKIRSTKLEDSAMYFCASPPRAGTEAFFGQGTRLTVV.

The V gene is TRBV6-1, the J gene TRBJ2-1; the D call may be TRBD1 or TRBD2 (5 bases each). The V end was cut by 4 bases, the J end by 12 bases, with 13 bases between. CDR1 is MNHNS, CDR2 SASEGT, per germline. The CDR3 covers 12 residues. The CDR3 coding sequence is TGTGCCAGCAGTGGCCGGGACCGGAGGCAGTTCTTC. Amino acid sequence: CASSGRDRRQFF.

This chain uses TRBV10-3 with TRBJ2-3; D may be TRBD2 (6 bases). Germline V CDR1 and CDR2: ENHRY, SYGVKD. With 0 bases removed from V and 6 bases from J, the gap between germline ends came to 16 bases. The CDR3 covers 16 residues. The DNA of the CDR3 is TGTGCCATCAGTGAGTCCGAGCGGGCGACTCGGGATACGCAGTATTTT. Translated, it gives CAISESERATRDTQYF.

Many counts were recorded for this clonotype. The V gene is TRBV7-3, the J gene TRBJ2-1; 9 bases line up with TRBD2. This CDR3 has 15 residues. The junction had 7 bases not matched to a gene; V was cut back by 3 bases and J by 7 bases. Germline-derived CDR1 and CDR2 are SGHTA and FQGTGA. Here the CDR3 DNA reads TGTGCCAGCAGCTTCTTAGCGGGAGTGAGGAATGAGCAGTTCTTC. Protein: CASSFLAGVRNEQFF.